The 10 T cell receptor beta chains below all came from one sample that was sequenced in a study of blood T cell repertoires in COVID-19. Sequencing was performed with immunoSEQ multiplex PCR; in TCRdb, only in-frame clones are kept and a portion is missing. Found here are 250,000 to 300,000 clones, over 75% of them singletons; the top ten hold about 12%. Sequenced: peripheral blood. These receptors were collected from a woman in her fifties or sixties with acute or convalescent COVID-19.

V is TRBV6-5 and J is TRBJ2-7, with 9 positions matching TRBD2. Germline values: CDR1 MNHEY, CDR2 SVGAGI. The CDR3 runs to 15 residues. V was pared by 0 bases and J by 7 bases, with 7 bases of the junction left unmatched. The CDR3 protein is CASSYSAGGPGEQYF. The CDR3 nucleotides are TGTGCCAGCAGTTACTCCGCGGGAGGGCCAGGGGAGCAGTACTTC.

The V and J genes are TRBV6-5 and TRBJ2-7; 10 nucleotides line up with TRBD1. Germline CDR1 and CDR2: MNHEY and SVGAGI. With 1 base clipped from V and 3 bases from J, the junction kept 3 bases outside the gene matches. CDR3 size: 15 residues. The CDR3 sequence is CASSYYDRGLYEQYF. The CDR3 DNA follows: TGTGCCAGCAGTTACTACGACAGGGGGCTCTACGAGCAGTACTTC.

The chain couples TRBV4-3 to TRBJ1-6; 7 positions agree with TRBD1. Looked up from germline, CDR1 is LGHNA and CDR2 is YSLEER. Germline trimming cut 0 bases from V and 10 bases from J; bases unmatched to any gene: 15. The CDR3 contains 18 residues. The CDR3 reads CASSQDHRGRWTVSPLHF. The CDR3 coding sequence is TGCGCCAGCAGCCAAGACCATAGGGGGCGTTGGACGGTGTCACCCCTCCACTTT.

This clone was detected only a few times. The V and J genes are TRBV24-1 and TRBJ1-2; a possible D gene is TRBD1 (6 bases). V was clipped by 5 bases and J by 6 bases, with 18 bases between them. In germline, CDR1 is KGHDR, CDR2 SFDVKD. CDR3 length: 15 residues. CDR3 nucleotide sequence: TGTGCCACCAGTGCTGATCAGGGGAGAGAGGATGGCTACACCTTC. Translation: CATSADQGREDGYTF.

This chain joins TRBV5-1 and TRBJ1-2; 11 bases fit TRBD1. The junction had 8 bases not matched to a gene; V was cut back by 1 base and J by 6 bases. This CDR3 spans 16 amino acids. From germline, CDR1 is SGHRS and CDR2 YFSETQ. The CDR3 region is CASSLRTGGDLDGYTF. The CDR3 DNA reads TGCGCCAGCAGCTTGAGGACAGGGGGCGATCTAGATGGCTACACCTTC. The whole variable domain, remainder taken from reference TRBV5-1 and TRBJ1-2, is KAGVTQTPRYLIKTRGQQVTLSCSPISGHRSVSWYQQTPGQGLQFLFEYFSETQRNKGNFPGRFSGRQFSNSRSEMNVSTLELGDSALYLCASSLRTGGDLDGYTFGSGTRLTVV.

The chain combines TRBV16 with TRBJ1-1; D remains ambiguous. V lost 4 bases to trimming and J lost 0 bases, with 9 bases between them. The CDR3 length is 14 residues. Germline CDR1 and CDR2: KGHSY and FQNENV. The DNA for the CDR3 is TGTGCCAGCAGCCTTGACGGGATGAACACTGAAGCTTTCTTT. Translation gives CASSLDGMNTEAFF.

V usage is TRBV7-3 and J usage is TRBJ2-2; possible D gene TRBD1, 5 bases. The CDR3 contains 16 residues. From germline, CDR1 is SGHTA and CDR2 FQGTGA. V was clipped by 5 bases and J by 0 bases, with 13 bases between them. DNA for the CDR3: TGTGCCAGCAGCCCCTCGGCAGGGTCGAACACCGGGGAGCTGTTTTTT. Translation: CASSPSAGSNTGELFF.

This sequence joins TRBV6-2 or TRBV6-3 and TRBJ2-3; 8 bases are a match to TRBD1. The CDR3 covers 15 residues. Trimming at V came to 4 bases and at J to 5 bases, leaving 8 bases not matched to a gene. Germline-derived CDR1 and CDR2 are MNHEY and SVGEGT. The CDR3 nucleotides read TGTGCCAGCAGTTCGGCGGACAGGGTTGGAGATACGCAGTATTTT. Its protein is CASSSADRVGDTQYF.

CDR3 in amino acids: CASSLAGVNSPLHF. For the CDR3, the DNA is TGTGCCAGCAGCTTAGCCGGGGTAAATTCACCCCTCCACTTT. V is TRBV7-9 and J is TRBJ1-6; D is ambiguous. This CDR3 contains 14 residues. Germline V gene sequence: CDR1 SEHNR, CDR2 FQNEAQ (reference sequence). Trimming removed 0 bases at V and 7 bases at J, with 7 bases between.

The rearrangement links TRBV28 to TRBJ1-6; 10 bases are shared with TRBD1. This CDR3 region has 16 residues. Trimming removed 5 bases from V and 7 bases from J; junction bases left unmatched: 8. The germline V gene has CDR1 MDHEN and CDR2 SYDVKM. CDR3: CASSHPRDRGNSPLHF. The CDR3 DNA reads as TGTGCCAGCAGTCACCCCCGGGACAGGGGAAATTCACCCCTCCACTTT.